Below, 26 T cell receptor beta chains from the same sample are listed, as sequenced in a study of T cell responses to AZD1222 COVID-19 vaccine. The repertoire was sequenced with immunoSEQ multiplex PCR; TCRdb's copy has only in-frame clones and lacks some. The repertoire holds 120,000 or so clones, about 90% seen once, with 1.5% to 1.8% in the top ten. The input for sequencing was peripheral blood, taken on day 0 of AZD1222 vaccination. The receptors shown here come from an adult in good health.

The rearrangement joins TRBV9 to TRBJ2-3, with D possibly being TRBD2 (5 bases). In germline, CDR1 is SGDLS, CDR2 YYNGEE. The CDR3 covers 15 residues. V dropped 3 bases and J dropped 1 base, with 12 bases sitting between them. The CDR3 coding sequence is TGTGCCAGCAGCGCCCTTACCGGGGGCACAGATACGCAGTATTTT. It translates to CASSALTGGTDTQYF.

The genes are TRBV12-3 or TRBV12-4 and TRBJ2-7, with D unclear. This CDR3 region has 12 residues. Trimming removed 0 bases at V and 5 bases at J, with 5 bases between. CDR3 nucleotides: TGTGCCAGCAGTTTAGCGGGGAACGAGCAGTACTTC. Translation gives CASSLAGNEQYF.

This chain joins TRBV6-5 and TRBJ2-5; D unresolved. Germline CDR1 reads MNHEY; CDR2 reads SVGAGI. V gave up 6 bases and J gave up 3 bases, with 17 bases separating them. The CDR3 sequence is 15 residues long. CDR3: CASSPMASMKETQYF. CDR3 DNA: TGTGCCAGCAGCCCGATGGCCTCGATGAAAGAGACCCAGTACTTC.

The rearrangement joins TRBV7-3 to TRBJ2-2, with TRBD1 as a possible D gene (6 bases). This CDR3 has 17 residues. Germline V lookup: CDR1 SGHTA, CDR2 FQGTGA. V was trimmed by 5 bases and J by 3 bases, leaving 19 bases between them. The CDR3: CASSPKGWQGYTGELFF. DNA for the CDR3: TGTGCCAGCAGCCCTAAAGGTTGGCAGGGGTACACCGGGGAGCTGTTTTTT.

This clone has only a few counts. V gene TRBV19 combines with J gene TRBJ2-7; 9 nucleotides line up with TRBD1. The CDR3 loop spans 13 amino acids. Trimming removed 3 bases from V and 3 bases from J; junction bases left unmatched: 0. Germline V lookup: CDR1 LNHDA, CDR2 SQIVND (reference sequence). The CDR3: CASSMGQGYEQYF. In nucleotides, the CDR3 is TGTGCCAGTAGTATGGGACAGGGCTACGAGCAGTACTTC.

This clone showed up just once. The chain recombines TRBV6-6 with TRBJ2-7; 7 bases map to TRBD1. The V gene's germline CDR1 is MNHNY and CDR2 SVGAGI (reference sequence). J lost 5 bases, V lost 8 bases, and 9 bases had no gene match. CDR3 length: 13 amino acids. CDR3 region: CASGEGTDDEQYF. CDR3 coding DNA: TGTGCCAGCGGGGAAGGGACAGACGACGAGCAGTACTTC.

This clone was picked up one time. The CDR3 here is CSVMGLAGTYEQYF. CDR3 sequence (DNA): TGCAGCGTGATGGGACTAGCGGGCACCTACGAGCAGTACTTC. This chain links TRBV29-1 with TRBJ2-7; 12 bases map to TRBD2. Per germline, CDR1 SQVTM and CDR2 ANQGSEA. V lost 6 bases and J lost 2; bases outside the gene matches: 5. The CDR3 extends over 14 amino acids.

This chain links TRBV7-9 with TRBJ2-1; no reliable D call. Trimming took 1 base from V and 6 from J, leaving 16 bases between them. CDR1 SEHNR and CDR2 FQNEAQ come from the germline V gene (reference sequence). The CDR3 runs 16 residues. The CDR3 loop is CASSLGGMRPRNEQFF. As DNA, the CDR3 is TGTGCCAGCAGCTTAGGGGGTATGCGACCTCGCAATGAGCAGTTCTTC.

The chain uses TRBV20-1 and TRBJ2-7; D might be TRBD2 (6 bases). The V gene's germline CDR1 is DFQATT and CDR2 SNEGSKA (reference sequence). The V and J ends lost 5 bases and 4 bases respectively, with 9 bases between them. The CDR3 has 11 residues. CDR3 DNA: TGCAGTGCTTTTCGGGGGTACGAGCAGTACTTC. It is translated as CSAFRGYEQYF.

The chain recombines TRBV5-1 with TRBJ1-6, with 9 bases lining up with TRBD1. The V gene's germline CDR1 is SGHRS and CDR2 YFSETQ. J was trimmed by 10 bases and V by 0 bases; bases with no gene match: 8. The CDR3 runs 16 residues. CDR3 region: CASSLVPGQGESPLHF. The CDR3 DNA sequence: TGCGCCAGCAGCTTGGTTCCGGGACAGGGCGAATCACCCCTCCACTTT.

This clone was detected once. This sequence joins TRBV12-1 and TRBJ1-1. TRBV12-1 is a documented pseudogene. CDR3 length equals 17 residues. The CDR3 here is CASSDPLVISMDTEAFF. The CDR3 nucleotides are TGTGCCAGCAGCGACCCCCTGGTAATTAGTATGGACACTGAAGCTTTCTTT.

The chain uses TRBV18 and TRBJ1-6; TRBD1 matches at 11 bases. The CDR3 totals 15 residues. Per germline, CDR1 KGHSH and CDR2 LQKENI. J lost 8 bases, V lost 6 bases, and 6 bases had no gene match. The CDR3 coding sequence is TGTGCCAGCTCCAAGGCGGGACAGGGGGATTCACCCCTCCACTTT. Translating gives CASSKAGQGDSPLHF.

The chain couples TRBV30 to TRBJ1-6; no reliable D call. Germline values: CDR1 GTSNPN, CDR2 SVGIG (reference sequence). The CDR3 consists of 14 residues. Trimming removed 2 bases from V and 8 bases from J, with 13 bases in between. CDR3: CAWSLAAMDSPLHF. CDR3 in DNA: TGTGCCTGGAGTTTGGCGGCGATGGATTCACCCCTCCACTTT.

The count of this clone is one. The genes are TRBV15 and TRBJ1-1; D is unresolved. The CDR3 is made up of 15 amino acids. Trimming stripped 9 bases from V and 7 bases from J, with 24 bases between. The germline V gene encodes CDR1 LNHNV and CDR2 YYDKDF (reference sequence). The CDR3 sequence is CATSRARSKTGEAFF. CDR3 nucleotide sequence: TGTGCCACTAGCCGCGCGCGGTCCAAAACGGGTGAAGCTTTCTTT.

The chain links TRBV18 to TRBJ1-3, with D maybe TRBD1 (6 bases). Trimming left V 3 bases short and J 1 base short, with 10 bases between. The germline CDR1 and CDR2 sequences are KGHSH and LQKENI. The CDR3 runs to 15 residues. For the CDR3, the DNA is TGTGCCAGCTCACCCCTAGGACAGTCTGGAAACACCATATATTTT. Its translation: CASSPLGQSGNTIYF.

The V call is TRBV6-1, the J call TRBJ2-7; D unresolved. The germline V gene has CDR1 MNHNS and CDR2 SASEGT. The ends were cut back, 0 bases at V and 7 bases at J, with 16 bases in the middle. CDR3 length equals 15 residues. The CDR3 nucleotides are TGTGCCAGCAGTGAAGCAGGTCTAGAGTCACTAGAGCAGTACTTC. Translated: CASSEAGLESLEQYF.

This chain uses TRBV30 with TRBJ2-7; D gene uncertain. The CDR3 spans 12 residues. The V end was cut by 0 bases, the J end by 2 bases, with 5 bases between. Looked up from germline, CDR1 is GTSNPN and CDR2 is SVGIG (reference sequence). The CDR3 reads CAWSVAAYEQYF. In DNA, the CDR3 is TGTGCCTGGAGTGTTGCAGCCTACGAGCAGTACTTC.

Only one count was recorded for this clone. The rearrangement joins TRBV7-6 to TRBJ1-3, with 8 bases matching TRBD1. V dropped 5 bases and J dropped 1; count of bases not matched to a gene: 4. Germline CDR1 SGHVS, CDR2 FNYEAQ. This CDR3 is built from 15 residues. The CDR3 DNA reads TGTGCCAGCAGCCTACAGGGGGGATCTGGAAACACCATATATTTT. It specifies CASSLQGGSGNTIYF.

V is TRBV5-4 and J is TRBJ1-1; D perhaps matches TRBD1 (5 bases). Germline lookup yields CDR1 SGHNT and CDR2 YYREEE (reference sequence). The CDR3 consists of 15 residues. The V end was cut by 1 base, the J end by 6 bases, with 16 bases between. The CDR3 DNA is TGTGCCAGCAGCTTGAGCAGCCAGGGATTCTCTGAAGCTTTCTTT. Amino acids: CASSLSSQGFSEAFF.

The chain recombines TRBV4-1 with TRBJ2-2; D possibly corresponds to TRBD2 (7 bases). CDR3 length: 17 residues. Germline CDR1 and CDR2: MGHRA and YSYEKL. V shed 3 bases and J shed 1 base, with 15 bases lying between them. Here the CDR3 DNA reads TGCGCCAGCAGCCAGCCGGAGGGGGGGTGGAACACCGGGGAGCTGTTTTTT. Protein: CASSQPEGGWNTGELFF.

The chain is built from TRBV25-1 and TRBJ1-6, with D tentatively TRBD1 (5 bases). Germline CDR1 and CDR2: MGHDK and SYGVNS. Trimming cost V 4 bases and J 0 bases, with 10 bases left between them. This CDR3 contains 16 residues. The CDR3 DNA sequence: TGTGCCAGCAGTGTCAGACAGAGCTCCTATAATTCACCCCTCCACTTT. Protein sequence: CASSVRQSSYNSPLHF.

The chain couples TRBV9 to TRBJ2-7; 7 positions match TRBD1. Germline loops: CDR1 SGDLS, CDR2 YYNGEE. The CDR3 extends over 15 amino acids. Losses at the gene ends were 4 bases for V and 2 bases for J; bases not matched to a gene: 9. The CDR3 here is CASSPWTGEAYEQYF. The DNA of the CDR3 is TGTGCCAGCAGCCCGTGGACAGGCGAAGCCTACGAGCAGTACTTC.

The chain employs TRBV12-5 and TRBJ2-7; 8 positions match TRBD1. The CDR3 covers 16 residues. CDR1 LGHNT and CDR2 FRNRAP come from the germline V gene. V was clipped by 1 base and J by 9 bases; unmatched bases: 14. The DNA of the CDR3 is TGTGCTAGTGGTTTGGGACCGGGACAGGCCCTTCGTTGGCAGTACTTC. Translation: CASGLGPGQALRWQYF.

The chain links TRBV9 to TRBJ2-5, with TRBD1 matching over 7 bases. CDR3 size: 15 residues. J gave up 7 bases and V 1 base, and 10 bases lay outside the gene matches. Germline CDR1 is SGDLS and CDR2 is YYNGEE. For the CDR3, the DNA is TGTGCCAGCAGCGTACAAACAGGGGAAATAGGGACCCAGTACTTC. It encodes CASSVQTGEIGTQYF. Drawing the rest from reference TRBV9 and TRBJ2-5, the complete variable domain is DSGVTQTPKHLITATGQRVTLRCSPRSGDLSVYWYQQSLDQGLQFLIQYYNGEERAKGNILERFSAQQFPDLHSELNLSSLELGDSALYFCASSVQTGEIGTQYFGPGTRLLVL.

The rearrangement joins TRBV4-1 to TRBJ2-7; D ambiguous. V lost 0 bases and J lost 2, with 8 bases in between. Germline CDR1 is MGHRA and CDR2 is YSYEKL. The CDR3 is made up of 14 amino acids. CDR3 nucleotides: TGCGCCAGCAGCCAAGATTCACCCCCCTACGAGCAGTACTTC. This sequence encodes CASSQDSPPYEQYF.

Here the CDR3 DNA reads TGTGCTAGTGGTTTGTTGGACATGCTCTACGAGCAGTACTTC. Its translation is CASGLLDMLYEQYF. The genes are TRBV12-5 and TRBJ2-7; D might be TRBD1 (5 bases). Germline V gene data show CDR1 as LGHNT and CDR2 as FRNRAP. This CDR3 region has 14 residues. V gave up 2 bases and J gave up 3 bases, with 11 bases separating them.